Detailed here is one T cell receptor (beta chain). Generated by immunoSEQ multiplex PCR, the TCRdb table keeps only in-frame clones and is missing some. Here the sample spans 100,000 to 150,000 clones, about nine tenths being singletons. This sample stems from a study of T cell responses to AZD1222 COVID-19 vaccine. CDR1 and CDR2 (germline): SGHRS, YFSETQ. The CDR3 sequence is 13 residues long. V lost 4 bases, J lost 2 bases, and 9 bases lay in between. The sample consisted of peripheral blood, taken on day 0 of AZD1222 vaccination. The sequence was collected from an adult in good health. The chain joins TRBV5-1 to TRBJ1-2, with D possibly matching TRBD1 (5 bases). The CDR3 region is CASSTDKNYGYTF. Here the CDR3 DNA reads TGCGCCAGCAGCACGGACAAGAACTATGGCTACACCTTC.